A selection of T cell receptor beta chains follows, all from one sample in a study of persistence of HIV-infected CD4 T cells. Their antigens are not known. Assay used: immunoSEQ multiplex PCR; TCRdb lists only in-frame clones, some missing. In the table there are 37,000 or so clones, 87% of which are singletons. The sequences come from CD4+ T cells sorted from PBMCs after approximately 20-hour stimulation, collected from a patient who received antiretroviral therapy. Source of these receptors: an adult man with HIV who was CMV-seropositive. Both conserved end residues are part of each CDR3. The order of the fields is CDR3 DNA, CDR3 protein, V gene, D gene, J gene. D genes are given only for firm matches.

cdr3_nt: TGTGCCAGCTCACCCCTCGACATCGCTAACTATGGCTACACCTTC
cdr3_aa: CASSPLDIANYGYTF
v_call: TRBV18
d_call: .
j_call: TRBJ1-2

cdr3_nt: TGTGCCACCAGCAGCTATACCCTCTTTGCCGAGCAGTACTTC
cdr3_aa: CATSSYTLFAEQYF
v_call: TRBV15
d_call: .
j_call: TRBJ2-7

cdr3_nt: TGTGCCTGGAGTTTAGGGGGGAACACTGAAGCTTTCTTT
cdr3_aa: CAWSLGGNTEAFF
v_call: TRBV30
d_call: .
j_call: TRBJ1-1

cdr3_nt: TGTGCCAGCATGAGAACGACTGGAAACACCATATATTTT
cdr3_aa: CASMRTTGNTIYF
v_call: TRBV27
d_call: .
j_call: TRBJ1-3

cdr3_nt: TGTGCCAGTAGTATAGGAAATCCGGGACTAGCGGGGAACACAGATACGCAGTATTTT
cdr3_aa: CASSIGNPGLAGNTDTQYF
v_call: TRBV19
d_call: TRBD2
j_call: TRBJ2-3

cdr3_nt: TGTGCCAGCAGCCAAGCACGGGGTAATCAGCCCCAGCATTTT
cdr3_aa: CASSQARGNQPQHF
v_call: TRBV3-1/TRBV3-2
d_call: .
j_call: TRBJ1-5

cdr3_nt: TGTGCCAGCAGCCTGTCTGGTGGAAATAGCAATCAGCCCCAGCATTTT
cdr3_aa: CASSLSGGNSNQPQHF
v_call: TRBV5-5
d_call: .
j_call: TRBJ1-5

cdr3_nt: TGCGCCAGCAGCTCGATGGTCGGTAACTATGGCTACACCTTC
cdr3_aa: CASSSMVGNYGYTF
v_call: TRBV5-1
d_call: .
j_call: TRBJ1-2

cdr3_nt: TGTGCCAGCAGCTACCTAGAAAGAGGAAACACCATATATTTT
cdr3_aa: CASSYLERGNTIYF
v_call: TRBV7-9
d_call: .
j_call: TRBJ1-3

cdr3_nt: TGTGCCATCAGTGAGCTTCCGACTAGCGAAAATGAGCAGTTCTTC
cdr3_aa: CAISELPTSENEQFF
v_call: TRBV10-3
d_call: TRBD2
j_call: TRBJ2-1

cdr3_nt: TGTGCCATCAGTGGGGGACAGGGGGAAAGCTATGGCTACACCTTC
cdr3_aa: CAISGGQGESYGYTF
v_call: TRBV10-3
d_call: TRBD1
j_call: TRBJ1-2

cdr3_nt: TGTGCCAGTAAGGGGACAGGGGGGTCTGGTGAGCAGTTCTTC
cdr3_aa: CASKGTGGSGEQFF
v_call: TRBV19
d_call: TRBD1
j_call: TRBJ2-1

cdr3_nt: TGTGCCACCAGCAAGGGAAATGGTGGAGGGGCAGAGACCCAGTACTTC
cdr3_aa: CATSKGNGGGAETQYF
v_call: TRBV15
d_call: .
j_call: TRBJ2-5

cdr3_nt: TGTGCCAGCAGAACTCTGGGGGTAGATATCTCTGGGGCCAACGTCCTGACTTTC
cdr3_aa: CASRTLGVDISGANVLTF
v_call: TRBV28
d_call: .
j_call: TRBJ2-6

cdr3_nt: TGTGCCAGCAGCGGCCGTGGGGCAGCTAGTAGAAACACCATATATTTT
cdr3_aa: CASSGRGAASRNTIYF
v_call: TRBV5-8
d_call: .
j_call: TRBJ1-3